Presented here are 14 T cell receptor beta chains from one specimen sequenced in a study of spatial heterogeneity in lung cancer. Documented time point: blood at routine non-recurrence follow-up after resection. Whole RNA came from tumor, nontumor lung or frozen PBMC and was sequenced without being sorted. TCRdb redid the calling of the 5' RACE reads with MiXCR, one entry per CDR3 protein. This table has some 120,000 distinct CDR3 sequences, more than 9% appearing once. Specimen: PBMCs, collected at follow-up. Receptors originate from a male donor with early-stage non-small cell lung cancer.

The chain combines TRBV4-1 with TRBJ2-1; 11 nucleotides match TRBD2. The germline CDR1 and CDR2 sequences are MGHRA and YSYEKL. J gave up 6 bases and V 7 bases, and 8 bases lay outside the gene matches. The CDR3 is made up of 15 amino acids. DNA for the CDR3: TGCGCCAGCACCCCCGGGACTAGCGGTTCCAATGAGCAGTTCTTC. As protein: CASTPGTSGSNEQFF.

This chain joins TRBV10-3 and TRBJ2-3; tentatively, D is TRBD1 (6 bases). The CDR3 is made up of 15 amino acids. Trimming took off 0 bases at V and 6 bases at J, with 13 bases between the two ends. In germline, CDR1 is ENHRY, CDR2 SYGVKD. The CDR3 DNA reads as TGTGCCATCAGTGAGTCTTACGGACAGTCGGATACGCAGTATTTT. Its protein is CAISESYGQSDTQYF.

The table lists this clonotype with many counts. V gene TRBV29-1 combines with J gene TRBJ2-3; no clear D. The CDR3 runs to 9 residues. Trimming stripped 6 bases from V and 10 bases from J, with 8 bases between. Germline CDR1 is SQVTM and CDR2 is ANQGSEA. CDR3 in DNA: TGCAGCGTAGCAGAGGCGCAGTATTTT. It specifies CSVAEAQYF.

The sample holds a few counts of this clonotype. This sequence joins TRBV10-3 and TRBJ2-7; D could derive from TRBD1 or TRBD2 (6 bases each). Germline V lookup: CDR1 ENHRY, CDR2 SYGVKD. V gave up 6 bases and J gave up 2 bases, with 17 bases separating them. The CDR3 runs 15 residues. Here the CDR3 DNA reads TGTGCCATCAGCGAGGGGGGAAGGGTAACCTACGAGCAGTACTTC. It is translated as CAISEGGRVTYEQYF.

This clonotype showed up just once. DNA for the CDR3: TGTGCCAGCAGGACCAGGGGGCGGGAGACCCAGTACTTC. Its protein product is CASRTRGRETQYF. The chain employs TRBV6-1 and TRBJ2-5; 8 bases are a match to TRBD1. The germline gives CDR1 MNHNS, CDR2 SASEGT. V was pared by 6 bases and J by 5 bases, with 5 bases of the junction left unmatched. The CDR3 length is 13 residues.

This clonotype was detected ten times or more. The chain couples TRBV20-1 to TRBJ2-7, with unresolved D. The CDR3 consists of 12 residues. V lost 6 bases and J 3 bases, leaving 12 bases between the germline ends. Germline V gene sequence: CDR1 DFQATT, CDR2 SNEGSKA (reference sequence). CDR3 DNA sequence: TGCAGTGCCGCTAGGACCAACTACGAGCAGTACTTC. It is translated as CSAARTNYEQYF.

The chain recombines TRBV2 with TRBJ2-5; TRBD2 might be the D (5 bases). V lost 7 bases, J lost 1 base, and 19 bases lay in between. The length of the CDR3 is 16 residues. Germline values: CDR1 SNHLY, CDR2 FYNNEI. The CDR3 protein is CASITGLKALQETQYF. The CDR3 DNA follows: TGTGCCAGCATCACCGGACTCAAAGCCCTCCAAGAGACCCAGTACTTC.

This clonotype was seen repeatedly, ten times or more. This chain joins TRBV29-1 and TRBJ2-2; 10 bases agree with TRBD1. Germline V gene sequence: CDR1 SQVTM, CDR2 ANQGSEA. This CDR3 region has 14 residues. V shed 8 bases and J 2 bases; nucleotides not matched to a gene: 5. CDR3 amino acids: CSTRTGGNTGELFF. CDR3 coding DNA: TGCAGCACCAGGACAGGGGGTAACACCGGGGAGCTGTTTTTT.

This clonotype was seen a handful of times. V usage is TRBV4-1 and J usage is TRBJ2-2, with TRBD2 matching over 11 bases. Germline CDR1 is MGHRA and CDR2 is YSYEKL. Unmatched junction bases numbered 8, after V lost 0 bases and J lost 2 bases. The CDR3 is made up of 19 amino acids. The DNA for the CDR3 is TGCGCCAGCAGCCAAGATGAAGGACTAGCGGGCCATAACACCGGGGAGCTGTTTTTT. Its protein is CASSQDEGLAGHNTGELFF.

The V call is TRBV10-3, the J call TRBJ1-5; D might be TRBD1 (5 bases). V was trimmed by 3 bases and J by 5 bases, leaving 11 bases between them. This CDR3 is 14 amino acids long. CDR1 is ENHRY, CDR2 SYGVKD, per germline. CDR3 sequence reads: CAISDGMGDQPQHF. CDR3 bases: TGTGCCATCAGTGACGGCATGGGGGATCAGCCCCAGCATTTT.

This clonotype was observed a handful of times. The chain recombines TRBV28 with TRBJ1-5; no firm D call. This CDR3 is 12 amino acids long. V lost 6 bases to trimming and J lost 4 bases, with 7 bases between them. Germline V CDR1 and CDR2: MDHEN, SYDVKM. CDR3 protein: CASRRGNQPQHF. The CDR3 DNA reads TGTGCCAGCAGGCGGGGAAATCAGCCCCAGCATTTT.

A single count supports this clonotype. This may arise from a read error, as a much more abundant clone is one base away. This chain links TRBV6-1 with TRBJ1-3; 7 bases are a match to TRBD1. This CDR3 spans 16 amino acids. V gave up 8 bases and J gave up 4 bases; unmatched junction bases: 14. Looked up from germline, CDR1 is MNHNS and CDR2 is SASEGT. The CDR3 loop is CASGASPTGSGNTIYF. CDR3 in DNA: TGTGCCAGCGGTGCCTCCCCGACAGGGAGCGGAAACACCATATATTTT.

This clonotype was counted at least ten times. This sequence joins TRBV29-1 and TRBJ1-5, with 7 bases fitting TRBD1. CDR1 and CDR2 (germline): SQVTM, ANQGSEA. V was clipped by 5 bases and J by 6 bases; unmatched bases: 10. This CDR3 is built from 14 residues. The CDR3 DNA follows: TGCAGCGTTAGACAGGGAGGAGATAGTCAGCCCCAGCATTTT. Protein: CSVRQGGDSQPQHF.

The table lists this clonotype with many counts. The rearrangement joins TRBV5-1 to TRBJ2-1, with D uncertain. CDR3 size: 12 residues. Looked up from germline, CDR1 is SGHRS and CDR2 is YFSETQ. V lost 3 bases to trimming and J lost 7 bases, with 8 bases between them. The CDR3 DNA follows: TGCGCCAGCAGCTCGGACGCGAATGAGCAGTTCTTC. This sequence encodes CASSSDANEQFF.